This entry features one T cell receptor beta chain sequence. What it recognizes is unknown. cDNA serving as the sequencing template came from extracted, reverse transcribed RNA. Sequencing was performed with immunoSEQ multiplex PCR; in TCRdb, only in-frame clones are kept and a portion is missing. The sample shows tens of thousands of clones, around 80% of them seen only once. CDR1 SQVTM and CDR2 ANQGSEA come from the germline V gene. The length of the CDR3 is 14 residues. V lost 0 bases, J lost 4 bases, and 10 bases lay in between. Alopecia areata patients had lesional scalp punch biopsies and peripheral blood taken from them. This record belongs to a study of CD8+ T cells in alopecia areata. Findings and caveats of the study: Normal-skin resident alphabeta T cells also appear among scalp sample sequences. Clonality was higher in lesional than normal scalp, especially in alopecia totalis/universalis.

This chain joins TRBV29-1 and TRBJ2-1, with D uncertain. The TCR was taken from a human donor with alopecia areata. Sequencing input: NKG2D-low CD8+ T cells sorted from blood. CDR3 in DNA: TGCAGCGTTGAAGATTGGGTCCCGTACAATGAGCAGTTCTTC. Amino acid sequence: CSVEDWVPYNEQFF.